This record covers a single TCR beta chain. Its antigen is unknown. The sample originates from a study of monozygotic twins with cystic fibrosis. Study-wide findings and caveats: Low clonality (median around 0.0096) suggested a mostly naive repertoire. V usage most resembled the co-twin in 13 of 16 pairs. Unrelated CF individuals shared fewer identical clonotypes than monozygotic CF twins.

Germline loops: CDR1 MDHEN, CDR2 SYDVKM. The CDR3 is 15 residues long. V was pared by 4 bases and J by 9 bases, with 11 bases of the junction left unmatched. Using immunoSEQ multiplex PCR, the repertoire was profiled, and TCRdb retains in-frame clones only, with some absent. The sample has about 21,000 clones; roughly nine tenths are singletons. Sequenced sample: blood. This chain joins TRBV28 and TRBJ2-1, with 8 bases that match TRBD1. This sequence was found in a girl aged 2 to 10 with cystic fibrosis. CDR3 coding DNA: TGTGCCAGCAGTTCGGGACAGGACCCAAGGGGTGAGCAGTTCTTC. Translation: CASSSGQDPRGEQFF.